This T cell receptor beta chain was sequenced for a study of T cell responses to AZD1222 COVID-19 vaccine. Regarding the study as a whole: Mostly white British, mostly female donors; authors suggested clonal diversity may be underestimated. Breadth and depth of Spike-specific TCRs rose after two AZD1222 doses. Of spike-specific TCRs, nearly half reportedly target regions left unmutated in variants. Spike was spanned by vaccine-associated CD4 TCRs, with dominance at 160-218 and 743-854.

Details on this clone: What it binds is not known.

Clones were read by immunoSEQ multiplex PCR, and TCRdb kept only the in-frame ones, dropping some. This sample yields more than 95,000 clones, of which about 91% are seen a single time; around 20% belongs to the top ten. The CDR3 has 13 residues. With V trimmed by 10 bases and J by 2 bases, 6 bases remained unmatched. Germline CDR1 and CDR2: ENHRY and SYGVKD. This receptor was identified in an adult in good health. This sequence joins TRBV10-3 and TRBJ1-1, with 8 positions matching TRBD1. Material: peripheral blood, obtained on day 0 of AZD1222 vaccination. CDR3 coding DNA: TGTGCCACCAGGGACAGGAGTAACACTGAAGCTTTCTTT. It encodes CATRDRSNTEAFF.